This record covers a single T cell receptor (beta chain). The antigen it recognizes is unknown. No qualities accompany the bases; no much larger clone lies one base away. The cohort consisted of more than 650 healthy bone marrow donors. At the time of sampling, every cohort member was nominally healthy, though immune exposures that went unrecorded were likely present. The donor tested CMV seronegative and was one of the 352 seronegative cohort members. A peripheral blood sample was collected from each donor, and TCR beta sequencing was performed on peripheral blood mononuclear cells. Genomic DNA extraction from the blood cell samples was performed with the Qiagen DNeasy Blood Extraction Kit. The CDR3 goes from the cysteine to the phenylalanine over 13 residues. Of the read, only the CDR3 DNA is kept; its 39 bases are in frame from base 1. The germline V gene (reference sequence) provides CDR1 SEHNR and CDR2 FQNEAQ. V drops 4 bases and J drops 2 bases, leaving 6 bases in between.

Libraries came from the immunoSEQ multiplex PCR assay. The multiplex PCR relied on a mix of 60 forward primers for TCR Vbeta segments and 13 reverse primers for TCR Jbeta segments. Amplification of the CDR3 region of rearranged TCR beta genes was performed with a multiplex PCR assay on genomic DNA. On the Illumina HiSeq System, the amplified TCR beta libraries were sequenced as 87-base-pair reads. The paper's data handling went like this. A later analysis counted some 74 million unique TCR beta chains across the 700 or so repertoires, and around 12 million of these chains were shared by at least two donors. Raw reads were error-corrected and collapsed into unique sequences by a nearest-neighbor algorithm in which closely related sequences were merged to remove PCR and sequencing errors. Alignment of CDR3 sequences to IMGT reference sequences was used to assign V, D and J gene segments. For a sequence to be retained, a match of at least six nucleotides was required to both a V gene segment and a J gene segment. Rearrangements were classified as productive when the CDR3 lacked stop codons and remained in frame with V and J, and all other rearrangements were classified as non-productive. Following IMGT convention, CDR3 was defined as the stretch from the second conserved V-encoded cysteine to the conserved J-encoded phenylalanine. The earlier analysis of about 620 of the donors excluded sequences that lacked an unambiguous match to a single V gene segment. In an earlier analysis of some 590 of the donors, V segments were called functional above 56.7% productive rearrangements and were called segregating when the between-donor standard deviation exceeded 5%. A statistical classification framework was built to diagnose cytomegalovirus status from the catalog of TCR beta chain sequences. In a later analysis, V and J genes were assigned by comparing TCR nucleotide sequences against IMGT/GENE-DB human TR gene sequences. A later analysis assigned CDR3 sequences and most-parsimonious VDJ recombination scenarios with the TCRdist pipeline. In a later analysis, each TCR beta chain was defined by its CDR3 amino acid sequence together with its V-gene family, and reads lacking a unique V-gene family were excluded. A later analysis removed several hundred highly shared, low-generation-probability nucleotide sequences to deal with suspected cross-contamination and a sequencing artifact. In a later analysis, a clonal expansion index for each public chain was calculated from normalized within-repertoire ranks of inferred template counts. In a later analysis, generation probabilities were computed with a VDJ recombination model fitted to out-of-frame rearrangements, and the resulting probabilities were checked against IGoR. In a later analysis, hypergeometric tests were used to score TCR-TCR, TCR-HLA and TCR-CMV co-occurrence, with a repertoire-size bias correction applied to TCR pairs. A later analysis estimated false discovery rates by permuting HLA or CMV assignments 20 times. A later analysis grouped co-occurring TCRs with DBSCAN, adding TCRdist sequence similarity when clustering within HLA-allele-positive subsets. For co-occurrence clustering, repertoires with fewer than 30,000 or more than 120,000 public chains were excluded, along with roughly 5 repertoires with anomalous nucleotide sharing. Imported from immuneACCESS, the table was reduced by TCRdb to in-frame sequences with V and J called. These copies leave out some clones; in studies compared against another copy, an unresolved V gene accounts for under half, and the cause of the remainder is not known. That table gives V, J and clone size, and the DNA gave D and trimming. The sample table holds around 130,000 clones, of which 80% to 90% were seen once. The top ten clones comprise about 1.8% of the sample.

This specimen comes from a study of cytomegalovirus exposure and HLA in healthy donors (dated by TCRdb to between 2016 and 2019). For the study in its entirety: In an earlier analysis of 587 of the donors, 276 Gb of sequence data and roughly 100 million unique TCR beta sequences from 180 million or so T cells were reported. Donor age, sex, ethnicity and CMV serostatus were collected together with the repertoire data. Of the roughly 400 genotyped donors, approximately 82% fell in the genetic ancestry cluster associated with self-reported Caucasian donors. A handful of DR-DQ haplotypes were handled as single units for association and clustering because linkage in the cohort was strong. Class I and class II HLA loci were covered by the typing at four-digit resolution. An early release covering just under 650 HLA-typed donors comprised approximately 300 gigabases of sequencing data and 85 million or so unique TCR sequences. The number of typed donors differed by locus: 629-630 for A, B, C, DRB1 and DQB1; about 520 for DQA1; approximately 600 for DPA1; and some 470 for DPB1. The aim of the study was to test whether cataloging public T cell receptors could identify signatures of past pathogen exposure. In an earlier analysis of 500 to 650 of the donors, high-throughput TCR beta sequencing was used to judge whether each TCR beta V gene segment behaved as functional or pseudogenic. A later genetic analysis used genome-wide SNP genotypes for 398 of the 666 donors, treating that subset as a discovery cohort. High-throughput TCR immunosequencing, statistical association of individual TCRs with disease status, and machine learning were combined to predict cytomegalovirus infection status. Rather than drawing on any new phenotypic data, the later analysis identified candidate immune exposures from TCR beta sequences and the way those sequences occurred across donors. On average, roughly 250,000 unique TCR beta nucleotide sequences were sequenced per donor among about 400 genotyped donors of the cohort, with about 17% of those sequences being non-productive. Every discovery cohort repertoire had been produced on one sequencing platform. The study used immunosequencing to profile the T cell repertoires of approximately 630 subjects and linked those repertoires to cytomegalovirus serostatus. A later analysis re-examined previously published TCR beta repertoires from about 700 donors and added high-resolution HLA genotyping to investigate patterns of TCR occurrence. In addition to the first cohort of several hundred subjects, a separate validation cohort of 120 different subjects was used. Overall results and qualifications from the work: An earlier analysis of approximately 500 of the donors showed that most TCR beta V segments appeared in productive rearrangements either about 87% or about 30% of the time, which broadly matched IMGT annotations. According to a later genetic analysis, donors in an Asian-associated ancestry cluster had fewer N-insertions in productive TCRs than the approximately 670-donor mean. In this cohort, only TCR beta chains were sequenced, and detectable features were limited by the absence of alpha or paired-chain data. V-gene and J-gene trimming of TCR beta chains was associated with a missense DCLRE1C variant in a later genetic analysis, and the association was replicated in an independent cohort. The study gave a list of under 200 TCR beta chains associated with cytomegalovirus. Across donors, most TCR sequences were observed very rarely, whereas some public TCRs were present in many individuals. HLA typing was unavailable for some donors at each locus, so association tests used only the typed subset. Because the 87-base-pair reads could not distinguish some IMGT-functional V segments, including TRBV6-2 and TRBV6-3, those segments were excluded. CMV serostatus was the only immune exposure information available for the cohort. In a later analysis, some 17,000 TCR beta sequences were associated with specific HLA alleles at a false discovery rate of 0.05. The authors suggested that the approach could potentially be generalized to other disease states and immunological phenotypes. In a later analysis, several top co-occurrence clusters were reported to appear linked to parvovirus B19, influenza, CMV and Epstein-Barr virus. Presence/absence analyses assumed roughly uniform sequencing depth across donors, an assumption that may not hold. Strong co-occurrence of HLA alleles, especially DR and DQ, made assigning TCR associations to individual alleles difficult. In vitro tests confirmed that a few of the cytomegalovirus-associated TCR beta chains recognize cytomegalovirus antigens. In a later analysis, HLA-associated TCR beta chains were found to be more clonally expanded and to have lower generation probabilities than equally common non-associated chains. A later analysis found that TCR association rates varied across HLA loci, with DRB1 alleles showing the most associated TCRs and HLA-C alleles the fewest. Cytomegalovirus status was reported to be diagnosed by the classifier with high specificity and sensitivity in both the original and validation cohorts. A later analysis found that most CMV-associated TCR beta chains appeared HLA-restricted, with HLA associations seemingly driven largely by CMV exposure. A cluster of highly shared sequence variants was judged likely to be a technical artifact of the sequencing pipeline. A further reported finding was that TCR beta sequences accurately predicted the HLA-A and HLA-B alleles for most subjects in the first cohort. The earlier analysis of 587 of the donors excluded over 15 rarely observed V segments, including chromosome 9 orphons, because counts were too low. Linkage disequilibrium might explain the correlated functional status among segregating V segments, but an unknown experimental factor could not be excluded.

In this chain, TRBV7-9 is recombined with TRBJ2-1; the best D guess is TRBD2, with 5 bases matching. The source is a man aged 35 to 55 in good health and CMV-seronegative. Material: PBMCs. CDR3 region: CASSSGAYNEQFF. The nucleotide sequence reads TGTGCCAGCAGCTCCGGGGCCTACAATGAGCAGTTCTTC.